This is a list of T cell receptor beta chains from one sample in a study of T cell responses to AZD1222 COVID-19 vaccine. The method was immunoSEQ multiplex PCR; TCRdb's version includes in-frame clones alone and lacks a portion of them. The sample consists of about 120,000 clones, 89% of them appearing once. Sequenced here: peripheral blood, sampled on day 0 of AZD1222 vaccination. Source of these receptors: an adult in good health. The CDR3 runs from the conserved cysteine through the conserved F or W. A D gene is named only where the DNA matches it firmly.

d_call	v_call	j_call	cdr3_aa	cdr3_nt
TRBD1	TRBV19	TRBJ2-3	CASSPQDRATGPSPQYF	TGTGCCAGTAGTCCCCAGGACAGGGCCACGGGACCTAGTCCGCAGTATTTT
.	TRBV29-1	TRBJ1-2	CSVAWGNYGYTF	TGCAGCGTTGCATGGGGGAACTATGGCTACACCTTC
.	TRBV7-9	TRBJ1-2	CASTLRGGSPGDGYTF	TGTGCCAGCACCTTAAGGGGTGGCAGTCCGGGCGATGGCTACACCTTC
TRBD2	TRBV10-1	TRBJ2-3	CASSESKRETDTQYF	TGCGCCAGCAGTGAGTCGAAGCGGGAAACAGATACGCAGTATTTT
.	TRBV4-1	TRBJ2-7	CASSQDEAASVEQYF	TGCGCCAGCAGCCAAGATGAGGCAGCCTCCGTCGAGCAGTACTTC
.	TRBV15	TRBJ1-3	CATSRDAVRGNTIYF	TGTGCCACCAGCAGAGATGCGGTGCGGGGAAACACCATATATTTT
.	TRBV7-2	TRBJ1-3	CASSYDSGSGNTIYF	TGTGCCAGCAGCTATGATTCAGGGTCTGGAAACACCATATATTTT
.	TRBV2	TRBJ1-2	CATAGSTLRRYGYTF	TGTGCCACGGCCGGGAGCACCCTCAGGCGGTATGGCTACACCTTC
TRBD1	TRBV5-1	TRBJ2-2	CASSPPTGAGGELFF	TGCGCCAGCAGTCCCCCGACAGGGGCGGGCGGGGAGCTGTTTTTT
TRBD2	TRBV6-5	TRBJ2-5	CASSYFSGGKETQYF	TGTGCCAGCAGTTACTTTAGCGGGGGGAAAGAGACCCAGTACTTC
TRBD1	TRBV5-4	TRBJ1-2	CASRRTGGFGYTF	TGTGCCAGCCGCCGAACAGGGGGCTTTGGCTACACCTTC
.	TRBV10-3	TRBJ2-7	CAISEGGVGNEQYF	TGTGCCATCAGTGAGGGCGGGGTAGGTAACGAGCAGTACTTC
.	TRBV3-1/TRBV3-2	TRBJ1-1	CASSQGVEAFF	TGTGCCAGCAGCCAGGGAGTCGAAGCTTTCTTT
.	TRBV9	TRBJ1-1	CASSESERRGEFTEAFF	TGTGCCAGCAGCGAGAGTGAGAGAAGGGGAGAGTTCACTGAAGCTTTCTTT
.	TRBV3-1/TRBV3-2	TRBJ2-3	CASSQGEADTQYF	TGTGCCAGCAGCCAGGGTGAGGCAGATACGCAGTATTTT
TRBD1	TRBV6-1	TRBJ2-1	CASSEEGTGFYNEQFF	TGTGCCAGCAGTGAAGAAGGGACAGGGTTCTACAATGAGCAGTTCTTC